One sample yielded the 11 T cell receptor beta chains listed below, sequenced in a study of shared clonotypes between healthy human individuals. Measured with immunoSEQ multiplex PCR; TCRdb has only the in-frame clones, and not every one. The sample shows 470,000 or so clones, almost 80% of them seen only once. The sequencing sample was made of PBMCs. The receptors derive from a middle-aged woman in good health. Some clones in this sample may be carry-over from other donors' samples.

The CDR3 loop reads CASSLDGVRHEQYF. The CDR3 DNA sequence: TGTGCCAGCAGCCTGGACGGCGTTCGTCACGAGCAGTACTTC. The chain employs TRBV5-4 and TRBJ2-7; unclear D gene. The CDR3 runs 14 residues. Germline V gives CDR1 SGHNT, CDR2 YYREEE (reference sequence). The germline V and J ends were trimmed by 4 bases and 5 bases, with 16 bases remaining between them.

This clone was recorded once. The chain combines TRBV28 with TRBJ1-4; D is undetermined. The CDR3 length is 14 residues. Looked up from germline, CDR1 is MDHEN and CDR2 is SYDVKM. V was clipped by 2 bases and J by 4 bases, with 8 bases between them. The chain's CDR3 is CASSLNGDNEKLFF. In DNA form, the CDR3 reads TGTGCCAGCAGTTTAAACGGGGATAATGAAAAACTGTTTTTT.

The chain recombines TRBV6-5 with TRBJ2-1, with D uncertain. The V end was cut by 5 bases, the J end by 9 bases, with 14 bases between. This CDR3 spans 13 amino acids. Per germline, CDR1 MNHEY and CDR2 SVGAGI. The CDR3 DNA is TGTGCCAGCAGTGAATCCCGACCGGGTGAGCAGTTCTTC. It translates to CASSESRPGEQFF.

CDR3 sequence reads: CASTGDLAGTDTQYF. The CDR3 nucleotides read TGTGCCAGCACCGGGGACCTAGCGGGAACAGATACGCAGTATTTT. The chain couples TRBV7-8 to TRBJ2-3; 9 positions agree with TRBD2. CDR1 and CDR2 (germline): SGHVS, FQNEAQ. The CDR3 runs to 15 residues. The V segment lost 7 bases and the J segment 3 bases; nucleotides outside the gene matches: 8. The variable domain in full, completed from reference TRBV7-8 and TRBJ2-3, reads GAGVSQSPRYKVAKRGQDVALRCDPISGHVSLFWYQQALGQGPEFLTYFQNEAQLDKSGLPSDRFFAERPEGSVSTLKIQRTQQEDSAVYLCASTGDLAGTDTQYFGPGTRLTVL.

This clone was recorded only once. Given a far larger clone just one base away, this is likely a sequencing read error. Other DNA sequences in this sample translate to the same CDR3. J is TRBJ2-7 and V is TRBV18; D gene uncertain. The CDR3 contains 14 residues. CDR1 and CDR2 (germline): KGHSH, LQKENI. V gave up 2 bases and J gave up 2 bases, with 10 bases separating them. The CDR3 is CASSPSWDTYEQYF. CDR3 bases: TGTGCCAGCTCACCATCCTGGGATACCTACGAGCAGTACTTC.

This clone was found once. The DNA of the CDR3 is TGCGCCAGCAGCCAAGTTGTGGGGGATACGCAGTATTTT. It yields the protein CASSQVVGDTQYF. The V and J genes are TRBV4-1 and TRBJ2-3; no firm D call. The CDR3 spans 13 residues. The germline V and J ends were trimmed by 1 base and 6 bases, with 8 bases remaining between them. Germline CDR1 is MGHRA and CDR2 is YSYEKL.

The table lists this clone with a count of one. The CDR3 protein is CASSVDGNTDTQYF. Here the CDR3 DNA reads TGTGCCAGCAGCGTAGACGGAAACACAGATACGCAGTATTTT. This chain joins TRBV9 and TRBJ2-3; the D is unclear. Trimming stripped 0 bases from V and 2 bases from J, with 7 bases between. From germline, CDR1 is SGDLS and CDR2 YYNGEE. This CDR3 comprises 14 residues.

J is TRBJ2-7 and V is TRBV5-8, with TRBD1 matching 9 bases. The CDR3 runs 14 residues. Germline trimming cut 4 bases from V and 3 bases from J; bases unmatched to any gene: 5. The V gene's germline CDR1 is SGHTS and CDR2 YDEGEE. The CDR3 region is CASSPGTGSYEQYF. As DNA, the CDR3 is TGTGCCAGCAGCCCGGGGACAGGGAGCTACGAGCAGTACTTC.

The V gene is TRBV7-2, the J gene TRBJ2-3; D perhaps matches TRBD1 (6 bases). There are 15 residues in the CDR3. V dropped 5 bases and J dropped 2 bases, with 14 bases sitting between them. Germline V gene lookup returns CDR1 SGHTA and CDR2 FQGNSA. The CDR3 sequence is CASSDSTGHTDTQYF. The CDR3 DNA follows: TGTGCCAGCAGCGACTCTACAGGGCACACAGATACGCAGTATTTT.

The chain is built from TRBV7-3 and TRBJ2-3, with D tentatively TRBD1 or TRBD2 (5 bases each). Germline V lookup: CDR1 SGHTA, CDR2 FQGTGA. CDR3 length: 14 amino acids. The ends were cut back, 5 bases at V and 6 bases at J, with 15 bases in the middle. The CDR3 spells CASSLGTVSDTQYF. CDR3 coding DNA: TGTGCCAGCAGCCTAGGGACCGTTTCTGATACGCAGTATTTT.

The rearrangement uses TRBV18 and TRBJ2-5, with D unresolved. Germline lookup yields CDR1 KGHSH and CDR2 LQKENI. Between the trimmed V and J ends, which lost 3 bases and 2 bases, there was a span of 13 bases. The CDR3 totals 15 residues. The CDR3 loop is CASSPPVRAQETQYF. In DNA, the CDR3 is TGTGCCAGCTCACCCCCCGTCAGAGCGCAAGAGACCCAGTACTTC.